The T cell receptor beta chain described here comes from a study of response to subunit inactivated influenza vaccine. General study points: Each seasonal influenza vaccination recruits few new T cells, the authors suggested.

Concerning this clonotype: The antigen is undetermined.

V was trimmed by 3 bases and J by 4 bases, leaving 9 bases between them. From germline, CDR1 is MNHNS and CDR2 SASEGT. The CDR3 totals 13 residues. TCRdb processed the RT-PCR reads anew with MiXCR; each CDR3 protein has one entry. The profile shows hundreds of thousands of distinct CDR3 sequences, about 18% of them singletons. The sequence came from a man aged 45-65 years who received an inactivated influenza vaccine. The gene calls are TRBV6-1 and TRBJ1-1, with D hard to call. Sequenced material: PBMCs from blood, taken approximately 5 days after vaccination. The CDR3 bases are TGTGCCAGCAGTGAGACTAGACCCACTGAAGCTTTCTTT. The encoded protein is CASSETRPTEAFF.